The source of this TCR beta chain is a study of vaccination and CD4 T cells after COVID-19. Looking at the study overall: Convalescent patients gave post-COVID blood a median approximately 100 days post-diagnosis, range 35 to 161.

Time point described: late sampling 161 to 241 days after vaccination in a few convalescent patients. The V and J ends lost 3 bases and 4 bases respectively, with 10 bases between them. CDR3 length equals 14 residues. Germline CDR1 reads MGHDK; CDR2 reads SYGVNS. In TCRdb, the PCR reads were re-called with MiXCR into one record per CDR3 protein. Among about 39,000 distinct CDR3 sequences listed, about 34% were seen once. Regarding this clonotype: Its antigen remains unknown.

Points from the study as a whole: Of the reactive clones in convalescent patients, a median roughly 90% showed up only post-vaccination.

The V gene is TRBV25-1, the J gene TRBJ2-1; no definite D call. The clonotype comes from a human donor who had recovered from COVID-19. The source material was CD4+ T cells from blood, sampled about 7 months after SARS-CoV-2 vaccination. The CDR3 here is CASSDRLRYNEQFF. The CDR3 DNA sequence: TGTGCCAGCAGTGATCGGCTAAGATACAATGAGCAGTTCTTC.